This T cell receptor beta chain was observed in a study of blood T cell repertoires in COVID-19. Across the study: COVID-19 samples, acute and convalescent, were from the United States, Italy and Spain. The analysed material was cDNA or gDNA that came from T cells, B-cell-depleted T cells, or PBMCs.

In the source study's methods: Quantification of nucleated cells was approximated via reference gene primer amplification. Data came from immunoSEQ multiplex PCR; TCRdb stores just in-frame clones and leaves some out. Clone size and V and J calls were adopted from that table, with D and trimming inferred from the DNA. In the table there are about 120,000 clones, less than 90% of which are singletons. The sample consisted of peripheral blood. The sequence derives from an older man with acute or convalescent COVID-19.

The CDR3 coding sequence is TGTGCTAGTGGTTCTAGCGGGGGGACCGGGGAGCTGTTTTTT. Encoded protein: CASGSSGGTGELFF. The chain couples TRBV12-5 to TRBJ2-2, with 11 positions matching TRBD2. In germline, CDR1 is LGHNT, CDR2 FRNRAP. The CDR3 has 14 amino acids. The ends lost 4 bases at V and 5 bases at J; junction bases unmatched: 0.